The 22 T cell receptor beta chains listed next were all sequenced from one sample in a study of identical twins. From the 5' RACE reads, TCRdb called clonotypes with MiXCR, one entry per CDR3 protein. In the table there are 200,000 to 300,000 distinct CDR3 sequences, more than 9% of which are singletons. The sequencing input was memory T cells sorted from blood. The source of these receptors is a man aged 45 to 65 in good health.

This chain uses TRBV20-1 with TRBJ2-1; 7 nucleotides match TRBD2. The V and J ends lost 3 bases and 2 bases, in that order; junction bases with no gene match: 10. Looked up from germline, CDR1 is DFQATT and CDR2 is SNEGSKA (reference sequence). CDR3 length: 16 residues. CDR3 protein: CSASLSRGKAYNEQFF. The CDR3 DNA sequence: TGCAGTGCTAGTCTTTCGCGGGGGAAGGCCTACAATGAGCAGTTCTTC.

This clonotype has more than one count but fewer than ten. As DNA, the CDR3 is TGCGCCAGCAGCCCAAAACTAGCGGGGGGTTACAATGAGCAGTTCTTC. This codes for CASSPKLAGGYNEQFF. V gene TRBV5-1 combines with J gene TRBJ2-1, with 12 bases that match TRBD2. Germline V gives CDR1 SGHRS, CDR2 YFSETQ. This CDR3 contains 16 residues. V lost 4 bases to trimming and J lost 4 bases; unmatched junction nucleotides: 6.

This clonotype was picked up many times. This chain uses TRBV20-1 with TRBJ2-7; 9 nucleotides align to TRBD1. The V and J ends lost 3 bases and 2 bases, in that order; junction bases with no gene match: 5. Looked up from germline, CDR1 is DFQATT and CDR2 is SNEGSKA (reference sequence). The CDR3 contains 14 residues. CDR3 coding DNA: TGCAGTGCTAGGCCTGGACAGGGGACCTACGAGCAGTACTTC. This sequence encodes CSARPGQGTYEQYF.

This clonotype was found a few times. The chain uses TRBV11-2 and TRBJ2-1, with a tentative D call TRBD2 (6 bases). Deletions cut 0 bases from V and 8 bases from J, with 8 bases between. Germline V lookup: CDR1 SGHAT, CDR2 FQNNGV. The CDR3 contains 13 residues. In DNA, the CDR3 is TGTGCCAGCAGCTTAGAAAGGAGGGATGAGCAGTTCTTC. Its protein product is CASSLERRDEQFF.

The rearrangement links TRBV4-2 to TRBJ1-1, with unresolved D. Germline loops: CDR1 LGHNA, CDR2 YNFKEQ. The V end lost 0 bases, the J end lost 0 bases, and 5 bases lay between the germline ends. This CDR3 is built from 14 residues. CDR3 region: CASSQDSMNTEAFF. The CDR3 DNA is TGTGCCAGCAGCCAAGATTCGATGAACACTGAAGCTTTCTTT.

This clonotype was picked up many times. J is TRBJ2-4 and V is TRBV5-1, with 7 bases identical to TRBD1. Germline V gene sequence: CDR1 SGHRS, CDR2 YFSETQ. Trimming removed 3 bases from V and 3 bases from J; junction bases left unmatched: 6. The CDR3 spans 15 residues. CDR3 region: CASSSPRDSKNIQYF. The CDR3 region has the DNA TGCGCCAGCAGCTCACCCCGGGACAGCAAAAACATTCAGTACTTC.

This clonotype was counted many times. The rearrangement joins TRBV29-1 to TRBJ2-1, with 9 bases identical to TRBD1. V lost 6 bases, J lost 2 bases, and 8 bases stayed unmatched. This CDR3 has 15 residues. The V gene's germline CDR1 is SQVTM and CDR2 ANQGSEA. The CDR3 region is CSVDRRDRAYNEQFF. CDR3 bases: TGCAGCGTGGACCGTAGGGACAGGGCCTACAATGAGCAGTTCTTC.

In this sample, this clonotype turned up many times. An end of the junction differs from the germline gene, which may be a read error. CDR3 bases: TGTGCCAACTCACCGGGCGGGGTCAAAAACATTCAGTACTTC. Protein sequence: CANSPGGVKNIQYF. The gene calls are TRBV18 and TRBJ2-4, with D perhaps TRBD2 (6 bases). This CDR3 spans 14 amino acids. Germline CDR1 and CDR2: KGHSH and LQKENI.

Only a few counts were recorded for this clonotype. The V and J genes are TRBV5-1 and TRBJ2-7; TRBD2 matches 10 bases. CDR3 length: 15 amino acids. The trim removed 0 bases at V and 5 bases at J, leaving 5 bases unmatched. Germline CDR1 reads SGHRS; CDR2 reads YFSETQ. CDR3 sequence reads: CASSLAAGGPHEQYF. CDR3 coding DNA: TGCGCCAGCAGCTTGGCAGCGGGAGGGCCTCACGAGCAGTACTTC.

This clonotype was seen repeatedly, ten times or more. This rearrangement joins TRBV6-5 to TRBJ2-2; D call uncertain. V lost 0 bases and J lost 4, with 15 bases in between. CDR3 length: 17 residues. Germline values: CDR1 MNHEY, CDR2 SVGAGI. In DNA form, the CDR3 reads TGTGCCAGCAGTTACTCGATGGCAGAACCTGGCACCGGGGAGCTGTTTTTT. It translates to CASSYSMAEPGTGELFF.

This clonotype was seen at least ten times. The chain is built from TRBV13 and TRBJ2-7; 8 positions agree with TRBD1. Germline V lookup: CDR1 PRHDT, CDR2 FYEKMQ (reference sequence). CDR3 length: 13 amino acids. Trimming removed 5 bases from V and 6 bases from J; junction bases left unmatched: 6. CDR3 nucleotide sequence: TGTGCCAGCAGCACTACAGGGGGACTCGAGCAGTACTTC. This translates into CASSTTGGLEQYF.

This clonotype was observed a few times. CDR3 in amino acids: CASSREPGGQPQHF. The CDR3 DNA reads as TGTGCCAGCAGCCGCGAGCCAGGCGGGCAGCCCCAGCATTTT. V and J are TRBV5-4 and TRBJ1-5; D is undetermined. CDR1 and CDR2 from the germline V gene are SGHNT and YYREEE (reference sequence). The CDR3 spans 14 residues. Between the trimmed V and J ends, which lost 4 bases and 7 bases, there was a span of 15 bases.

CDR3 DNA: TGTGCCAGCAGGTCACCCGGCAATCAAGAGACCCAGTACTTC. Amino acids: CASRSPGNQETQYF. This chain connects TRBV7-2 to TRBJ2-5; D gene ambiguous. V was trimmed by 6 bases and J by 2 bases, leaving 13 bases between them. This CDR3 is 14 amino acids long. Germline loops: CDR1 SGHTA, CDR2 FQGNSA. Full variable domain (missing parts from reference TRBV7-2 and TRBJ2-5): GAGVSQSPSNKVTEKGKDVELRCDPISGHTALYWYRQSLGQGLEFLIYFQGNSAPDKSGLPSDRFSAERTGGSVSTLTIQRTQQEDSAVYLCASRSPGNQETQYFGPGTRLLVL.

This clonotype was seen ten or more times. The chain uses TRBV5-1 and TRBJ2-3; D is undetermined. Deletions cut 0 bases from V and 1 base from J, with 24 bases between. This CDR3 contains 20 residues. Germline values: CDR1 SGHRS, CDR2 YFSETQ. The CDR3 bases are TGCGCCAGCAGCTTGGCCAATATAGGGCAGTTTGTATCGGGCACAGATACGCAGTATTTT. Protein: CASSLANIGQFVSGTDTQYF.

This clonotype was counted many times. This sequence joins TRBV7-8 and TRBJ1-6, with a weak D call TRBD1 (6 bases). The CDR3 consists of 16 residues. CDR1 is SGHVS and CDR2 is FQNEAQ in the germline V gene. V shed 0 bases and J shed 14 bases, with 20 bases lying between them. As DNA, the CDR3 is TGTGCCAGCAGCTTAGCTTATTGGCAGGGTGAGGGGGCCCTCCACTTT. Translating gives CASSLAYWQGEGALHF.

V and J are TRBV24-1 and TRBJ2-2; 9 nucleotides line up with TRBD1. J was trimmed by 5 bases and V by 6 bases; bases with no gene match: 12. This CDR3 has 17 amino acids. Germline lookup yields CDR1 KGHDR and CDR2 SFDVKD. The CDR3 loop reads CATSPQPGQGVTGELFF. DNA of the CDR3: TGTGCCACCAGTCCGCAGCCGGGACAGGGCGTAACCGGGGAGCTGTTTTTT.

The J gene is TRBJ1-3, the V gene TRBV7-8, with D uncertain. The ends were cut back, 4 bases at V and 4 bases at J, with 11 bases in the middle. The V gene's germline CDR1 is SGHVS and CDR2 FQNEAQ. This CDR3 region has 14 residues. The CDR3 coding sequence is TGTGCCAGCAGCTCTACCAGCAACGGAAACACCATATATTTT. It codes for CASSSTSNGNTIYF.

This clonotype was recorded at least ten times. The V gene is TRBV27, the J gene TRBJ2-7; TRBD1 or TRBD2 may be the D gene (6 bases each). This CDR3 has 15 residues. V gave up 5 bases and J gave up 4 bases, with 18 bases separating them. The V gene's germline CDR1 is MNHEY and CDR2 SMNVEV (reference sequence). As DNA, the CDR3 is TGTGCCAGCAGTCCCCTTGGAAGAGGGGGGTACGAGCAGTACTTC. Protein product: CASSPLGRGGYEQYF.

This clonotype was observed many times. The chain recombines TRBV11-2 with TRBJ2-3; 11 positions agree with TRBD2. V lost 5 bases, J lost 2 bases, and 3 bases stayed unmatched. Germline values: CDR1 SGHAT, CDR2 FQNNGV. This CDR3 has 15 amino acids. The CDR3 sequence is CASSRLAGTTDTQYF. DNA of the CDR3: TGTGCCAGCAGCCGACTAGCGGGAACCACAGATACGCAGTATTTT.

This clonotype was seen many times. The chain links TRBV5-1 to TRBJ2-7, with 11 bases fitting TRBD1. V gave up 3 bases and J gave up 5 bases; unmatched junction bases: 7. CDR3 length: 15 residues. Germline-derived CDR1 and CDR2 are SGHRS and YFSETQ. The CDR3 is CASSSRTGGSDEQYF. The CDR3 region has the DNA TGCGCCAGCAGCTCTCGGACAGGGGGCAGCGACGAGCAGTACTTC. Drawing the rest from reference TRBV5-1 and TRBJ2-7, the complete variable domain is KAGVTQTPRYLIKTRGQQVTLSCSPISGHRSVSWYQQTPGQGLQFLFEYFSETQRNKGNFPGRFSGRQFSNSRSEMNVSTLELGDSALYLCASSSRTGGSDEQYFGPGTRLTVT.

Ten or more counts support this clonotype. The chain employs TRBV24-1 and TRBJ2-5; D not resolved. In germline, CDR1 is KGHDR, CDR2 SFDVKD. This CDR3 is 13 amino acids long. Trimming took 0 bases from V and 4 from J, leaving 5 bases between them. As DNA, the CDR3 is TGTGCCACCAGTGATTTGGCCCGAGAGACCCAGTACTTC. Translated, it gives CATSDLARETQYF.

This clonotype was found many times. The chain employs TRBV20-1 and TRBJ1-5, with D possibly TRBD1 on 6 matching bases. V lost 3 bases, J lost 0 bases, and 21 bases lay in between. Germline assignment: CDR1 DFQATT and CDR2 SNEGSKA (reference sequence). The CDR3 contains 18 residues. This chain's CDR3 is CSARAGATASYSNQPQHF. The CDR3 nucleotides are TGCAGTGCTAGGGCGGGGGCGACGGCGTCTTATAGCAATCAGCCCCAGCATTTT.